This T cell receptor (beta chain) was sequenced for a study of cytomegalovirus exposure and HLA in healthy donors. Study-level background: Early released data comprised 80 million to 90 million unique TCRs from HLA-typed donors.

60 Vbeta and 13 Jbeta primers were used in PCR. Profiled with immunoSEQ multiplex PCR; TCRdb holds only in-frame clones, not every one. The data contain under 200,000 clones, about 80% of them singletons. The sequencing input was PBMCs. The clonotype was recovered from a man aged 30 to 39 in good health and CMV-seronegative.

Written as DNA, the CDR3 is TGTGCCAGCAGCTTAGAGGGGGGGCTTTCCAATTCACCCCTCCACTTT. Protein sequence: CASSLEGGLSNSPLHF. The chain joins TRBV7-6 to TRBJ1-6; tentative D call: TRBD1 (6 bases). Germline V gives CDR1 SGHVS, CDR2 FNYEAQ. This CDR3 spans 16 amino acids. V was clipped by 1 base and J by 7 bases, with 14 bases between them.